This is a list of T cell receptor beta chains from one sample in a study of regulatory T cells in long-lasting Graves disease. In TCRdb, the multiplex PCR reads were re-called with MiXCR into one record per CDR3 protein. The table lists 370,000 or so distinct CDR3 sequences, about 16% of them singletons. These records were also assigned to another study, of T cells in Graves' hyperthyroidism and ophthalmopathy.

Sequencing used peripheral blood mononuclear cells (PBMCs), obtained at new diagnosis, from a patient treated with antithyroid drugs. These receptors were taken from a woman under 30 with Graves disease. Both conserved end residues are part of each CDR3. D genes are given only for firm matches. Some rows mark clone size as missing; the rest say once, few, many or name a class of expanded clone.

clone_size,v_call,d_call,j_call,cdr3_aa,cdr3_nt
-,TRBV27,-,TRBJ2-5,CASSVDLGQVQETQYF,TGTGCCAGCAGTGTAGACCTGGGACAAGTTCAAGAGACCCAGTACTTC
many,TRBV5-1,-,TRBJ2-7,CASSFLTGYEQYF,TGCGCCAGCAGCTTTTTAACGGGGTACGAGCAGTACTTC
-,TRBV10-3,-,TRBJ1-3,CAISGSGLPSGNTIYF,TGTGCCATCAGTGGCTCCGGGCTCCCCTCTGGAAACACCATATATTTT
many,TRBV29-1,TRBD1,TRBJ2-7,CSVATGTYEQYF,TGCAGCGTGGCGACAGGGACCTACGAGCAGTACTTC
-,TRBV10-2,TRBD2,TRBJ2-7,CASSEPGLGSYEQYF,TGCGCCAGCAGTGAGCCGGGACTAGGCTCTTACGAGCAGTACTTC
many,TRBV29-1,-,TRBJ2-1,CSVVGDRAGPGDNEQFF,TGCAGCGTTGTCGGGGATCGGGCGGGGCCAGGAGACAATGAGCAGTTCTTC
many,TRBV11-1,-,TRBJ2-5,CASKTQFQETQYF,TGTGCCAGCAAAACACAGTTTCAAGAGACCCAGTACTTC
-,TRBV7-3,TRBD1,TRBJ1-1,CASSSRGGQGAYTEAFF,TGTGCCAGCAGCTCACGGGGGGGACAGGGAGCGTACACTGAAGCTTTCTTT
many,TRBV20-1,-,TRBJ2-7,CSALDYSSYEQYF,TGCAGTGCACTGGACTACTCCTCCTACGAGCAGTACTTC
-,TRBV15,-,TRBJ1-5,CATSRDLVRGQFSNQPQHF,TGTGCCACCAGCAGAGATCTAGTTCGGGGGCAGTTTAGCAATCAGCCCCAGCATTTT
-,TRBV19,-,TRBJ2-3,CASSVGPSSDTQYF,TGTGCCAGTAGTGTAGGCCCGTCGTCAGATACGCAGTATTTT
few,TRBV29-1,-,TRBJ1-2,CSVDRTQGLVRNYGYTF,TGCAGCGTTGACCGTACTCAGGGCCTGGTAAGAAACTATGGCTACACCTTC
few,TRBV6-1,-,TRBJ1-5,CASSRVFSNQPQHF,TGTGCCAGCAGCAGAGTATTTAGCAATCAGCCCCAGCATTTT
-,TRBV6-2/TRBV6-3,TRBD1,TRBJ1-2,CASSFADQGGGYTF,TGTGCCAGCAGTTTCGCGGATCAGGGGGGTGGCTACACCTTC
many,TRBV7-8,-,TRBJ2-5,CASSLMVGDETQYF,TGTGCCAGCAGCTTAATGGTGGGAGATGAGACCCAGTACTTC
-,TRBV20-1,TRBD1,TRBJ1-1,CSARSGQLEAFF,TGCAGTGCTAGATCGGGACAGCTAGAAGCTTTCTTT
few,TRBV6-1,-,TRBJ2-7,CASSERGLRAPDYEQYF,TGTGCCAGCAGTGAAAGAGGCTTGAGGGCCCCTGACTACGAGCAGTACTTC
-,TRBV19,-,TRBJ2-2,CASSGGWGTGELFF,TGTGCCAGTAGTGGGGGGTGGGGCACCGGGGAGCTGTTTTTT